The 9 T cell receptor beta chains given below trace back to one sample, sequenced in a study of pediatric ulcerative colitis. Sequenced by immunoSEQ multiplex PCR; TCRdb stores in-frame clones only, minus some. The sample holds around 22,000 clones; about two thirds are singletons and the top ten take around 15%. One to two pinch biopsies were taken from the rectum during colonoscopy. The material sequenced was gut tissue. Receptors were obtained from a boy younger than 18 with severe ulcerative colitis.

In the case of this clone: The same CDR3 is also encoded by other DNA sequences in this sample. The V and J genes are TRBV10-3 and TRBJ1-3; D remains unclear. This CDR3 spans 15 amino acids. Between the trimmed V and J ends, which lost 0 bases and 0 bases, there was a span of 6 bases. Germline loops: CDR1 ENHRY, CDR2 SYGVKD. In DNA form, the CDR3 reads TGTGCCATCAGTGAGTCGCGGAGCTCTGGAAACACCATATATTTT. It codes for CAISESRSSGNTIYF.

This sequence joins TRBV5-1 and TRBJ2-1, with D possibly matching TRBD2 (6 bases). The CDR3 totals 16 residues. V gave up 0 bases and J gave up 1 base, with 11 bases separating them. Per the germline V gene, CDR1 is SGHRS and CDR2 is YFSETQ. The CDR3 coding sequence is TGCGCCAGCAGCTTGGTCGGGGAGGCGTCCTACAATGAGCAGTTCTTC. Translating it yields CASSLVGEASYNEQFF.

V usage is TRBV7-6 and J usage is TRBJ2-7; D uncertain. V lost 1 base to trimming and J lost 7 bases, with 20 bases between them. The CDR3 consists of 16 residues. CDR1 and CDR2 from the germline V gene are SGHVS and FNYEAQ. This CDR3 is CASSLVGRQITGEQYF. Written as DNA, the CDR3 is TGTGCCAGCAGCTTAGTCGGAAGGCAAATAACCGGGGAGCAGTACTTC.

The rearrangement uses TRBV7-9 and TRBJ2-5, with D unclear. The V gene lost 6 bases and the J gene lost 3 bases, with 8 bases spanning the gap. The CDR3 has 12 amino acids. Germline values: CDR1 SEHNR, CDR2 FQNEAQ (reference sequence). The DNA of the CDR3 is TGTGCCAGCAGGTACAGTGAAGAGACCCAGTACTTC. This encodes CASRYSEETQYF.

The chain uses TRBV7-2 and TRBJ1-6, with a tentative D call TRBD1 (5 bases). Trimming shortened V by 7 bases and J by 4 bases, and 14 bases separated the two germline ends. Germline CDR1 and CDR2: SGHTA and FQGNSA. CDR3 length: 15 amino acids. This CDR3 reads CASTLDTVYNSPLHF. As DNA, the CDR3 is TGTGCCAGCACCCTGGACACCGTGTATAATTCACCCCTCCACTTT.

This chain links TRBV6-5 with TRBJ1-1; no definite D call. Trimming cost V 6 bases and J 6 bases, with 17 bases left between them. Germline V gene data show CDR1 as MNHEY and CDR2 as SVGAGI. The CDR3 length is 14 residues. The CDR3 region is CASRPGRYPPEAFF. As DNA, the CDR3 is TGTGCCAGCAGACCTGGACGGTATCCACCTGAAGCTTTCTTT.

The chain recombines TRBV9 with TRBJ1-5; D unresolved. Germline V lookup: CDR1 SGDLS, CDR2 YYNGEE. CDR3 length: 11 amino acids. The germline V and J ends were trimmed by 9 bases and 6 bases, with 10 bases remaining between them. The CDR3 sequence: CAKQAGQPQHF. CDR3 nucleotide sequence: TGTGCCAAACAAGCGGGTCAGCCCCAGCATTTT.

CDR3 sequence reads: CASSYSGQVFSEQYF. CDR3 nucleotides: TGTGCCAGCAGTTACTCGGGACAGGTCTTTTCCGAGCAGTACTTC. V and J are TRBV6-6 and TRBJ2-7; the match to TRBD1 covers 8 bases. After removal of 0 bases from V and 6 bases from J, the junction contained 7 bases not matched to a gene. This CDR3 spans 15 amino acids. Germline assignment: CDR1 MNHNY and CDR2 SVGAGI (reference sequence).

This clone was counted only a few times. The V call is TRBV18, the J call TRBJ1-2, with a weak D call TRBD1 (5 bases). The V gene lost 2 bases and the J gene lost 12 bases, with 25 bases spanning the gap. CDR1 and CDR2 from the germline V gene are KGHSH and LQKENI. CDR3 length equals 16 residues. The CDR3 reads CASSPNEQGFLSGNTF. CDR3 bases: TGTGCCAGCTCACCAAACGAGCAGGGCTTCCTATCGGGGAACACCTTC.